These 7 T cell receptor beta chains came from one sample sequenced in a study of a mutant IDH1 vaccine in newly diagnosed glioma. As for time point: baseline, week 1 (first vaccination visit). As for treatment: pre-vaccination baseline after standard-of-care therapy. Method: immunoSEQ multiplex PCR; TCRdb's copy keeps in-frame clones and lacks some. The sample includes tens of thousands of clones, 79% seen only once; the top ten take around 8.4%. Specimen: PBMCs, collected from a glioma patient treated with radiotherapy, temozolomide or both. These receptors came from a man aged 50 to 60 with glioma.

This chain uses TRBV5-1 with TRBJ2-7; 7 bases map to TRBD1. The CDR3 length is 15 residues. Germline CDR1 and CDR2: SGHRS and YFSETQ. Trimming took 0 bases from V and 0 from J; bases not matched to a gene: 3. The CDR3 loop reads CASSLAWDSSYEQYF. For the CDR3, the DNA is TGCGCCAGCAGCTTGGCGTGGGACAGCTCCTACGAGCAGTACTTC.

This clone has just a few counts. This chain joins TRBV25-1 and TRBJ1-1; D gene uncertain. The CDR3 covers 13 residues. Trimming left V 6 bases short and J 4 bases short, with 12 bases between. CDR1 and CDR2 from the germline V gene are MGHDK and SYGVNS. CDR3 nucleotides: TGTGCCAGCAGAGTAGAAAGTTCCACTGAAGCTTTCTTT. Translating gives CASRVESSTEAFF.

Remarks on this clone: Other DNA sequences of this sample code for an identical CDR3. In nucleotides, the CDR3 is TGCGCCAGCAGTGAGCAGCTGAACACTGAAGCTTTCTTT. It specifies CASSEQLNTEAFF. The V gene is TRBV10-1, the J gene TRBJ1-1; D is unresolved. The V gene's germline CDR1 is WNHNN and CDR2 SYGVQD (reference sequence). V shed 2 bases and J shed 0 bases, with 4 bases lying between them. The CDR3 length is 13 residues.

This chain joins TRBV4-1 and TRBJ1-5; D is possibly TRBD1 (5 bases). The CDR3 is 16 residues long. V was shortened by 0 bases and J by 9 bases, with 18 bases between the two germline ends. Germline CDR1 is MGHRA and CDR2 is YSYEKL. In DNA, the CDR3 is TGCGCCAGCAGCCAAGAGGGAGAACAGGTCTATCGGCCCCAGCATTTT. It codes for CASSQEGEQVYRPQHF.

The chain employs TRBV11-2 and TRBJ1-2, with D uncertain. The CDR3 totals 14 residues. From germline, CDR1 is SGHAT and CDR2 FQNNGV. V was clipped by 0 bases and J by 2 bases, with 7 bases between them. CDR3 DNA sequence: TGTGCCAGCAGCTTAGATAGCGTAAACTATGGCTACACCTTC. Translation gives CASSLDSVNYGYTF. The full variable domain, its missing parts supplied by reference TRBV11-2 and TRBJ1-2, is EAGVAQSPRYKIIEKRQSVAFWCNPISGHATLYWYQQILGQGPKLLIQFQNNGVVDDSQLPKDRFSAERLKGVDSTLKIQPAKLEDSAVYLCASSLDSVNYGYTFGSGTRLTVV.

In its sample, this clone was seen once. The rearrangement links TRBV23-1 to TRBJ1-1; D might be TRBD1 (5 bases). TRBV23-1 is marked as an open reading frame, function uncertain. With 0 bases removed from V and 1 base from J, the gap between germline ends came to 15 bases. The CDR3 is 17 amino acids. CDR3 amino acids: CASSQSGRDGSNTEAFF. CDR3 DNA: TGCGCCAGCAGTCAATCTGGCAGGGACGGTTCGAACACTGAAGCTTTCTTT.

The chain employs TRBV11-3 and TRBJ2-7, with D perhaps being TRBD1 or TRBD2 (6 bases each). The CDR3 is made up of 11 amino acids. Germline loops: CDR1 SGHNT, CDR2 YENEEA. V was clipped by 5 bases and J by 9 bases, with 11 bases between them. The DNA for the CDR3 is TGTGCCAGCAGCCCCAGGGGAGGGCAGTACTTC. Its protein product is CASSPRGGQYF.